A single sample is the source of the 24 T cell receptor beta chains below, sequenced in a study of T-cell reconstitution after alpha-beta-depleted transplantation in children. Preparation of the TCRbeta library used unique molecular identifiers. Each CDR3 protein is one row after TCRdb ran MiXCR on the PCR reads. Found here are some 520,000 distinct CDR3 sequences, 32% of them singletons; the top ten hold more than 2%. Sequenced here: PBMCs from the stem cell graft donor, sampled from the stem cell graft. The receptors come from a human donor who donated a stem cell graft to a child with aplastic anemia.

The chain combines TRBV30 with TRBJ2-7; 8 bases are a match to TRBD1. After removal of 4 bases from V and 2 bases from J, the junction contained 7 bases not matched to a gene. Per germline, CDR1 GTSNPN and CDR2 SVGIG (reference sequence). CDR3 size: 14 residues. As DNA, the CDR3 is TGTGCCTGGACTCTAGGACAGGGCCCCTACGAGCAGTACTTC. The encoded protein is CAWTLGQGPYEQYF.

This clonotype appeared a few times. CDR3 region: CASSPGQVNEQFF. Here the CDR3 DNA reads TGTGCCAGCAGCCCGGGACAAGTTAATGAGCAGTTCTTC. The rearrangement joins TRBV13 to TRBJ2-1; possibly TRBD1 for D (6 bases). V was shortened by 5 bases and J by 7 bases, with 12 bases between the two germline ends. The CDR3 sequence is 13 residues long. Per the germline V gene, CDR1 is PRHDT and CDR2 is FYEKMQ (reference sequence). Filled out from reference TRBV13 and TRBJ2-1, the complete variable domain reads AAGVIQSPRHLIKEKRETATLKCYPIPRHDTVYWYQQGPGQDPQFLISFYEKMQSDKGSIPDRFSAQQFSDYHSELNMSSLELGDSALYFCASSPGQVNEQFFGPGTRLTVL.

This chain links TRBV5-1 with TRBJ1-1, with D unresolved. The V end was cut by 5 bases, the J end by 0 bases, with 5 bases between. The V gene's germline CDR1 is SGHRS and CDR2 YFSETQ. The CDR3 loop spans 12 amino acids. In nucleotides, the CDR3 is TGCGCCAGCAGGGCAGTGAACACTGAAGCTTTCTTT. Translated, it gives CASRAVNTEAFF.

V is TRBV30 and J is TRBJ1-2; 7 bases are a match to TRBD1. Germline CDR1 is GTSNPN and CDR2 is SVGIG (reference sequence). There are 13 residues in the CDR3. Trimming cost V 2 bases and J 5 bases; bases outside gene matches: 5. The CDR3 protein is CAWSRDSSYGYTF. The CDR3 DNA sequence: TGTGCCTGGAGTAGGGACAGCTCTTATGGCTACACCTTC.

V gene TRBV9 combines with J gene TRBJ1-2; D is uncertain. This CDR3 has 14 amino acids. The germline gives CDR1 SGDLS, CDR2 YYNGEE. Trimming pared 0 bases from V and 4 bases from J, leaving 10 bases between. The CDR3 DNA follows: TGTGCCAGCAGCGTAGGTAGCAACGCCTATGGCTACACCTTC. Translated: CASSVGSNAYGYTF. Variable domain in full (rest from reference TRBV9 and TRBJ1-2): DSGVTQTPKHLITATGQRVTLRCSPRSGDLSVYWYQQSLDQGLQFLIQYYNGEERAKGNILERFSAQQFPDLHSELNLSSLELGDSALYFCASSVGSNAYGYTFGSGTRLTVV.

The chain joins TRBV3-1 to TRBJ2-1, with TRBD2 identical over 9 bases. The germline gives CDR1 LGHDT, CDR2 YNNKEL (reference sequence). This CDR3 is built from 15 residues. V was pared by 0 bases and J by 7 bases, with 4 bases of the junction left unmatched. The CDR3 coding sequence is TGTGCCAGCAGCCAAGAAGCGGGAGGCCCAAATGAGCAGTTCTTC. It encodes CASSQEAGGPNEQFF.

This clonotype occurred a few times. This rearrangement joins TRBV18 to TRBJ2-7; TRBD1 matches 12 bases. Per germline, CDR1 KGHSH and CDR2 LQKENI. J gave up 3 bases and V 3 bases, and 6 bases lay outside the gene matches. The CDR3 length is 16 residues. CDR3 in amino acids: CASSPQGTGGNYEQYF. Here the CDR3 DNA reads TGTGCCAGCTCACCGCAGGGGACAGGGGGCAACTACGAGCAGTACTTC.

This clonotype was seen a single time. This rearrangement joins TRBV5-5 to TRBJ2-1; D is unclear. Germline V CDR1 and CDR2: SGHKS, YYEKEE (reference sequence). The CDR3 totals 13 residues. Trimming stripped 2 bases from V and 1 base from J, with 4 bases between. The CDR3 DNA follows: TGTGCCAGCAGCTTCGAGTCCTACAATGAGCAGTTCTTC. Protein: CASSFESYNEQFF.

V and J are TRBV20-1 and TRBJ2-7; 7 nucleotides match TRBD2. Germline V gene data show CDR1 as DFQATT and CDR2 as SNEGSKA (reference sequence). The CDR3 spans 15 residues. J gave up 1 base and V 3 bases, and 9 bases lay outside the gene matches. The CDR3 loop is CSARTTEGGSYEQYF. In DNA, the CDR3 is TGCAGTGCTAGGACGACAGAGGGAGGGTCCTACGAGCAGTACTTC.

This clonotype turned up a few times. This chain joins TRBV10-3 and TRBJ2-7, with 12 bases fitting TRBD2. The CDR3 runs 14 residues. Germline lookup yields CDR1 ENHRY and CDR2 SYGVKD. With V trimmed by 4 bases and J by 5 bases, 3 bases remained unmatched. The CDR3 sequence: CAISGLAGDHEQYF. CDR3 bases: TGTGCCATCAGTGGACTAGCGGGAGATCACGAGCAGTACTTC.

The V and J genes are TRBV6-2 or TRBV6-3 and TRBJ2-7; D not certain. Deletions cut 4 bases from V and 1 base from J, with 5 bases between. The germline gives CDR1 MNHEY, CDR2 SVGEGT. The CDR3 runs to 12 residues. The CDR3 nucleotides read TGTGCCAGCAGTTCCATATCCTACGAGCAGTACTTC. Protein: CASSSISYEQYF.

This clonotype came up a few times. The rearrangement uses TRBV28 and TRBJ1-1; 11 nucleotides agree with TRBD1. The ends lost 7 bases at V and 7 bases at J; junction bases unmatched: 14. Germline CDR1 is MDHEN and CDR2 is SYDVKM. The CDR3 consists of 16 residues. CDR3 DNA sequence: TGTGCCAGCACCTGGGGACAGGGGGGAGGGCTAGGTGAAGCTTTCTTT. Residues: CASTWGQGGGLGEAFF.

The chain joins TRBV18 to TRBJ1-1, with D tentatively TRBD1 (6 bases). The CDR3 contains 16 residues. Trimming stripped 4 bases from V and 0 bases from J, with 15 bases between. In germline, CDR1 is KGHSH, CDR2 LQKENI. The CDR3 bases are TGTGCCAGCTCACTCCTACAGGGAGGGATGAACACTGAAGCTTTCTTT. The encoded protein is CASSLLQGGMNTEAFF.

The gene calls are TRBV28 and TRBJ2-2; TRBD1 agrees at 8 bases. From germline, CDR1 is MDHEN and CDR2 SYDVKM. The CDR3 covers 16 residues. With 4 bases clipped from V and 2 bases from J, the junction kept 6 bases outside the gene matches. The CDR3 loop reads CASSSGQGFNTGELFF. The CDR3 nucleotides read TGTGCCAGCAGTTCCGGACAGGGCTTCAACACCGGGGAGCTGTTTTTT.

CDR3 in DNA: TGTGCCAGCAGCTTGAACAGACTGACGACTAGCGGGAGGGCCGGGCGCTCCTACGAGCAGTACGTC. Its protein product is CASSLNRLTTSGRAGRSYEQYV. The chain joins TRBV5-4 to TRBJ2-7, with 14 bases fitting TRBD2. The CDR3 runs 22 residues. CDR1 is SGHNT and CDR2 is YYREEE in the germline V gene (reference sequence). Germline trimming cut 1 base from V and 0 bases from J; bases unmatched to any gene: 18.

This rearrangement joins TRBV7-2 to TRBJ2-5, with 7 positions matching TRBD2. This CDR3 spans 15 amino acids. V lost 3 bases to trimming and J lost 1 base; unmatched junction nucleotides: 5. Germline loops: CDR1 SGHTA, CDR2 FQGNSA. This CDR3 reads CASSLGGWVQETQYF. The CDR3 bases are TGTGCCAGCAGCTTGGGAGGGTGGGTCCAAGAGACCCAGTACTTC.

The J gene is TRBJ1-4, the V gene TRBV4-3, with unresolved D. The CDR3 length is 15 residues. Germline values: CDR1 LGHNA, CDR2 YSLEER. V lost 0 bases to trimming and J lost 8 bases, with 13 bases between them. This CDR3 is CASSQDGSRTEKLFF. The CDR3 region has the DNA TGCGCCAGCAGCCAAGATGGCTCCAGGACGGAAAAACTGTTTTTT.

This clonotype was seen only a few times. This chain connects TRBV5-1 to TRBJ2-7; 7 positions agree with TRBD2. The CDR3 is 12 amino acids. The germline gives CDR1 SGHRS, CDR2 YFSETQ. The V and J ends lost 3 bases and 6 bases, in that order; junction bases with no gene match: 3. CDR3 region: CASSSREIEQYV. CDR3 nucleotide sequence: TGCGCCAGCAGCTCGCGGGAGATCGAGCAGTACGTC.

This clonotype has more than one count but fewer than ten. The genes are TRBV7-9 and TRBJ2-3; TRBD1 might be the D (5 bases). Germline CDR1 and CDR2: SEHNR and FQNEAQ (reference sequence). Trimming pared 5 bases from V and 2 bases from J, leaving 14 bases between. This CDR3 has 15 residues. The CDR3 here is CASSTASGNTDTQYF. The CDR3 coding sequence is TGTGCCAGCAGCACAGCGTCAGGGAACACAGATACGCAGTATTTT.

This clonotype has only a few counts. This chain links TRBV12-3 or TRBV12-4 with TRBJ2-5; 10 bases match TRBD2. V lost 5 bases and J lost 5; bases outside the gene matches: 8. This CDR3 is 15 amino acids long. DNA of the CDR3: TGTGCCAGCAGTAAAAAGGGACTAGCGATGGAGACCCAGTACTTC. This codes for CASSKKGLAMETQYF.

The genes are TRBV6-1 and TRBJ1-1; D ambiguous. With 5 bases removed from V and 5 bases from J, the gap between germline ends came to 15 bases. The CDR3 totals 14 residues. Germline V CDR1 and CDR2: MNHNS, SASEGT. The CDR3 sequence: CASSPGKGWTEAFF. The CDR3 coding sequence is TGTGCCAGCAGTCCAGGAAAAGGGTGGACTGAAGCTTTCTTT.

V and J are TRBV10-3 and TRBJ2-3; 8 nucleotides match TRBD2. Germline assignment: CDR1 ENHRY and CDR2 SYGVKD. The CDR3 is 17 residues long. V dropped 2 bases and J dropped 1; count of bases not matched to a gene: 8. Here the CDR3 DNA reads TGTGCCATCAGTGAGACATCGGGAGGGCCGCGCACAGATACGCAGTATTTT. As protein: CAISETSGGPRTDTQYF.

The J gene is TRBJ1-5, the V gene TRBV20-1; no clear D. CDR1 DFQATT and CDR2 SNEGSKA come from the germline V gene (reference sequence). This CDR3 comprises 16 residues. The ends were cut back, 0 bases at V and 9 bases at J, with 21 bases in the middle. CDR3: CSARDSKNLLLGPQHF. CDR3 nucleotides: TGCAGTGCTAGAGATTCTAAAAACTTACTCCTAGGGCCCCAGCATTTT.

The rearrangement joins TRBV30 to TRBJ2-1; TRBD2 agrees at 11 bases. CDR3 length: 16 residues. Unmatched junction bases numbered 10, after V lost 4 bases and J lost 5 bases. The germline V gene encodes CDR1 GTSNPN and CDR2 SVGIG (reference sequence). CDR3 sequence: CAWNIVAGGPNNEQFF. The CDR3 coding sequence is TGTGCCTGGAATATCGTAGCGGGAGGGCCCAACAATGAGCAGTTCTTC.